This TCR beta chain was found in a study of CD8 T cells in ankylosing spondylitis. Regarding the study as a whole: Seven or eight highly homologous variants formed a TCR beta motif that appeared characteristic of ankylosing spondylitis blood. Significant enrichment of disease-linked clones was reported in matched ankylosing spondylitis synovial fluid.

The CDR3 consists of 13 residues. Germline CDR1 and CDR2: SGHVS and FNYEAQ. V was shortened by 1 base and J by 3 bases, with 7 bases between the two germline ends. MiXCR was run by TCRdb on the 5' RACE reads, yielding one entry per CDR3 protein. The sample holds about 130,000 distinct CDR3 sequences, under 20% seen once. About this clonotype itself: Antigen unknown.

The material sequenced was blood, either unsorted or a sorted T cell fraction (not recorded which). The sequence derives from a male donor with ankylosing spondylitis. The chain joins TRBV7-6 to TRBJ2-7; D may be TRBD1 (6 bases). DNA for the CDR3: TGTGCCAGCAGCTTAGAACAGGGCTACGAGCAGTACTTC. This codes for CASSLEQGYEQYF.